The 17 T cell receptor beta chains below were found in one sample sequenced in a study of T cell responses to AZD1222 COVID-19 vaccine. The assay was immunoSEQ multiplex PCR, and TCRdb's table has in-frame clones only and misses some. The table records 95,000 to 150,000 clones, roughly 84% of them present only once. The material sequenced was peripheral blood, taken on day 0 of AZD1222 vaccination. The receptors derive from an adult in good health.

The gene calls are TRBV27 and TRBJ2-5; no clear D gene. This CDR3 has 13 residues. Germline V gene lookup returns CDR1 MNHEY and CDR2 SMNVEV (reference sequence). Trimming cost V 5 bases and J 6 bases, with 13 bases left between them. CDR3 nucleotides: TGTGCCAGCAGTGCCGCCAGCTTCAAGACCCAGTACTTC. Translation: CASSAASFKTQYF.

The J gene is TRBJ1-1, the V gene TRBV29-1; a weak D match, TRBD1 (5 bases). Between the trimmed V and J ends, which lost 5 bases and 6 bases, there was a span of 13 bases. Germline V gene sequence: CDR1 SQVTM, CDR2 ANQGSEA. This CDR3 is 12 amino acids long. The DNA of the CDR3 is TGCAGCGTTCTCCGGGACGGGGCTGAAGCTTTCTTT. Its protein product is CSVLRDGAEAFF. Based on the CDR3 plus reference TRBV29-1 and TRBJ1-1, the full variable domain is SAVISQKPSRDICQRGTSLTIQCQVDSQVTMMFWYRQQPGQSLTLIATANQGSEATYESGFVIDKFPISRPNLTFSTLTVSNMSPEDSSIYLCSVLRDGAEAFFGQGTRLTVV.

The J gene is TRBJ2-7, the V gene TRBV7-2; D gene unclear. V was shortened by 4 bases and J by 5 bases, with 6 bases between the two germline ends. CDR3 size: 11 residues. The germline V gene encodes CDR1 SGHTA and CDR2 FQGNSA. CDR3 region: CASSSVNEQYF. CDR3 nucleotides: TGTGCCAGCAGCTCTGTAAACGAGCAGTACTTC.

V is TRBV10-3 and J is TRBJ1-3; perhaps TRBD1 as D (6 bases). Trimming took 6 bases from V and 0 from J, leaving 9 bases between them. This CDR3 is 14 amino acids long. Germline-derived CDR1 and CDR2 are ENHRY and SYGVKD. In nucleotides, the CDR3 is TGTGCCATCAGCCAGGGGATCTCTGGAAACACCATATATTTT. Amino acid sequence: CAISQGISGNTIYF.

The DNA of the CDR3 is TGTGCCAGTACAGGCAGGGTGGGGATCAGAGATCAGCCCCAGCATTTT. Translating gives CASTGRVGIRDQPQHF. The chain joins TRBV19 to TRBJ1-5, with D perhaps TRBD1 (5 bases). Germline V CDR1 and CDR2: LNHDA, SQIVND (reference sequence). V lost 7 bases to trimming and J lost 5 bases, with 21 bases between them. The CDR3 spans 16 residues.

The chain is built from TRBV6-5 and TRBJ1-3, with D possibly being TRBD1 (5 bases). This CDR3 is built from 14 residues. The germline V and J ends were trimmed by 7 bases and 3 bases, with 13 bases remaining between them. Germline values: CDR1 MNHEY, CDR2 SVGAGI. The CDR3 spells CASTEHGGGNTIYF. The CDR3 nucleotides are TGTGCCAGCACCGAGCACGGGGGTGGAAACACCATATATTTT.

This chain links TRBV5-1 with TRBJ2-3; D perhaps matches TRBD2 (5 bases). CDR3 size: 14 residues. Per germline, CDR1 SGHRS and CDR2 YFSETQ. Deletions cut 2 bases from V and 10 bases from J, with 17 bases between. The chain's CDR3 is CASSLPRAPLAQYF. CDR3 coding DNA: TGCGCCAGCAGCTTACCGAGGGCTCCTCTCGCGCAGTATTTT.

The chain recombines TRBV7-9 with TRBJ1-3, with D hard to call. The CDR3 has 15 residues. V shed 4 bases and J shed 2 bases, with 12 bases lying between them. Germline V lookup: CDR1 SEHNR, CDR2 FQNEAQ (reference sequence). CDR3: CASSSTAGTGNTIYF. In nucleotides, the CDR3 is TGTGCCAGCAGCTCTACTGCCGGGACTGGAAACACCATATATTTT. The full variable domain, with the rest looked up from reference TRBV7-9 and TRBJ1-3, is DTGVSQNPRHKITKRGQNVTFRCDPISEHNRLYWYRQTLGQGPEFLTYFQNEAQLEKSRLLSDRFSAERPKGSFSTLEIQRTEQGDSAMYLCASSSTAGTGNTIYFGEGSWLTVV.

V gene TRBV4-1 combines with J gene TRBJ1-2; no clear D gene. The CDR3 loop spans 12 amino acids. The ends were cut back, 3 bases at V and 8 bases at J, with 10 bases in the middle. In germline, CDR1 is MGHRA, CDR2 YSYEKL. The CDR3 DNA reads as TGCGCCAGCAGCCACCTTGGTGGGGGCTACACCTTC. Translating gives CASSHLGGGYTF.

The rearrangement links TRBV12-3 or TRBV12-4 to TRBJ1-1; a weak D match, TRBD1 (6 bases). Trimming pared 7 bases from V and 5 bases from J, leaving 14 bases between. The CDR3 is made up of 13 amino acids. The CDR3 DNA sequence: TGTGCCAGCACCCAGGGGCTGCGGACTGAAGCTTTCTTT. This gives the protein CASTQGLRTEAFF.

The rearrangement links TRBV10-3 to TRBJ1-5; TRBD1 might be the D (6 bases). This CDR3 contains 14 residues. CDR1 and CDR2 (germline): ENHRY, SYGVKD. V lost 10 bases, J lost 5 bases, and 18 bases lay in between. The CDR3 loop reads CATHGGRRDQPQHF. Written as DNA, the CDR3 is TGTGCCACCCATGGGGGCCGACGGGATCAGCCCCAGCATTTT.

The chain uses TRBV12-3 or TRBV12-4 and TRBJ1-5, with a tentative D call TRBD1 (6 bases). The CDR3 extends over 13 amino acids. Trimming removed 5 bases from V and 3 bases from J, with 8 bases in between. The CDR3 DNA is TGTGCCAGCAGTCGACAGGACAATCAGCCCCAGCATTTT. As protein: CASSRQDNQPQHF.

The chain links TRBV6-6 to TRBJ1-2; tentatively, D is TRBD1 (5 bases). Deletions cut 5 bases from V and 5 bases from J, with 18 bases between. This CDR3 comprises 15 residues. Germline V CDR1 and CDR2: MNHNY, SVGAGI (reference sequence). The CDR3: CASSVGGPGVYGYTF. The CDR3 DNA reads as TGTGCCAGCAGTGTCGGGGGTCCAGGCGTATATGGCTACACCTTC.

The CDR3 DNA reads as TGTGCCAGCAGCCAAGAGGGGGCGACAACTAATGAAAAACTGTTTTTT. The encoded protein is CASSQEGATTNEKLFF. The rearrangement links TRBV4-2 to TRBJ1-4; possibly TRBD1 for D (6 bases). This CDR3 has 16 amino acids. The V end lost 0 bases, the J end lost 0 bases, and 8 bases lay between the germline ends. Germline lookup yields CDR1 LGHNA and CDR2 YNFKEQ.

The rearrangement uses TRBV6-2 or TRBV6-3 and TRBJ2-7; unclear D gene. CDR3 length: 12 residues. Per the germline V gene, CDR1 is MNHEY and CDR2 is SVGEGT. V lost 0 bases and J lost 6, with 6 bases in between. The CDR3 DNA reads as TGTGCCAGCAGTTACTCGAACTCCGAGCAGTACTTC. It yields the protein CASSYSNSEQYF.

This clone appeared once. The chain recombines TRBV18 with TRBJ2-1; either TRBD1 or TRBD2 may supply D (5 bases each). Germline V gives CDR1 KGHSH, CDR2 LQKENI. V gave up 4 bases and J gave up 8 bases, with 9 bases separating them. The CDR3 extends over 12 amino acids. The CDR3 sequence: CASSLEGHEQFF. Written as DNA, the CDR3 is TGTGCCAGCTCACTTGAGGGGCATGAGCAGTTCTTC.

The V and J genes are TRBV10-2 and TRBJ2-2, with no clear D. CDR1 is WSHSY and CDR2 is SAAADI in the germline V gene. The CDR3 covers 14 residues. Trimming cost V 6 bases and J 3 bases, with 11 bases left between them. CDR3 sequence (DNA): TGCGCCAGCAGGGTGGCTATAGACACCGGGGAGCTGTTTTTT. Amino acid sequence: CASRVAIDTGELFF.